This T cell receptor beta chain was obtained from a study of blood T cell repertoires in COVID-19. Overall study context: Samples representing acute and convalescent COVID-19 were sourced from the United States, Italy and Spain.

From germline, CDR1 is SEHNR and CDR2 FQNEAQ (reference sequence). This CDR3 spans 15 amino acids. V was shortened by 5 bases and J by 10 bases, with 18 bases between the two germline ends. Original handling: Reference gene primer amplification yielded estimated nucleated cell counts. Profiled with immunoSEQ multiplex PCR; TCRdb holds only in-frame clones, not every one. V, J and clone size were drawn from that table, and D and trimming were deduced from the DNA. The sample has 390,000 or so clones, approximately 92% seen once. Grouping used clinical history reported by participants in a survey and questionnaire.

The TCR comes from a man younger than 35 who had recovered from COVID-19. The J gene is TRBJ1-6, the V gene TRBV7-9, with D perhaps TRBD1 (6 bases). Sequenced input: PBMCs or T cells enriched from blood (not recorded which). CDR3 nucleotides: TGTGCCAGCAGCGCGGACAGCCGACAGGAATCACCCCTCCACTTT. Translated, it gives CASSADSRQESPLHF.